The clone carrying this T cell receptor beta chain was seen at least ten times. Its antigen remains unknown. Trimming cost V 5 bases and J 2 bases, with 14 bases left between them. Germline V gives CDR1 SGHVS, CDR2 FNYEAQ. This CDR3 has 15 amino acids. The data were obtained in a study of CD8 T cells in ankylosing spondylitis. Library preparation for TCR beta used quantitative 5'-RACE with molecular barcodes. MiXCR was run by TCRdb on the 5' RACE reads, yielding one entry per CDR3 protein. Among roughly 220,000 distinct CDR3 sequences listed, roughly a tenth were seen once. Study-wide results and caveats: Earlier studies detected some motif variants in reactive arthritis synovial fluid and blood.

This TCR came from a male donor with ankylosing spondylitis or in good health (not recorded which). The chain is built from TRBV7-6 and TRBJ2-3; possibly TRBD1 for D (6 bases). Sequenced sample: blood, either unsorted or a sorted T cell fraction (not recorded which). As DNA, the CDR3 is TGTGCCAGCAGCCTCGATCAGGGGTCCACAGATACGCAGTATTTT. Amino acid sequence: CASSLDQGSTDTQYF.